This T cell receptor (beta chain) was identified during a study of T cells in Graves' hyperthyroidism and ophthalmopathy. TCR beta CDR3 regions were amplified from RNA transcripts. The HTBI primer set drove a first-round RT-PCR of the TCR CDR3. A single record per CDR3 protein comes from TCRdb applying MiXCR to the multiplex PCR reads. The table records about 620,000 distinct CDR3 sequences, around 16% of them present only once. Study findings and constraints: Among clonotypes expanded in thyroid above 0.001, most were also found in blood.

Each diagnosis was grounded in clinical symptoms, serum thyroxine and TRAb, thyroid ultrasound, and orbital computed tomography. A word on this clonotype: Antigen specificity is unknown.

There are 19 residues in the CDR3. With 0 bases removed from V and 2 bases from J, the gap between germline ends came to 19 bases. Germline assignment: CDR1 SGHVS and CDR2 FNYEAQ. This chain links TRBV7-6 with TRBJ2-2, with D unresolved. Input material: blood. This sequence originates from a woman aged 25 to 39 with Graves' hyperthyroidism. This CDR3 is CASSLAGLDSLSNTGELFF. As DNA, the CDR3 is TGTGCCAGCAGCTTAGCAGGGCTCGACTCCCTCTCAAACACCGGGGAGCTGTTTTTT.